This T cell receptor beta chain was recorded in a study of cytomegalovirus exposure and HLA in healthy donors. About the research overall: Of the donors genotyped, approximately 400 in all, about 81% fell in the Caucasian-associated ancestry cluster.

A remark on this clone: Its antigen is undetermined.

General observations from the study: TCR beta sequences reportedly predicted most subjects' HLA-A and HLA-B alleles accurately. A missense variant in DCLRE1C was later tied to TCR beta V- and J-gene trimming.

PCR was performed using 60 Vbeta and 13 Jbeta primers. This table comes from immunoSEQ multiplex PCR, and its TCRdb copy is limited to in-frame clones, with some not included. The sample holds 130,000 to 150,000 clones, around 79% seen once. The germline CDR1 and CDR2 sequences are MNHEY and SVGAGI. V was trimmed by 0 bases and J by 3 bases, leaving 11 bases between them. The CDR3 length is 16 residues. The specimen sequenced was PBMCs. V is TRBV6-5 and J is TRBJ1-4, with D perhaps TRBD1 (5 bases). The source of this sequence is a woman in her 30s in good health and CMV-seronegative. The CDR3 is CASSYSKGAANEKLFF. CDR3 nucleotides: TGTGCCAGCAGTTACTCGAAAGGGGCCGCTAATGAAAAACTGTTTTTT.